This T cell receptor (beta chain) was obtained from a study of OX40 agonist ivuxolimab in advanced cancers. As for the study in general: Of the patients, three showed partial responses, one with hepatocellular carcinoma and two with cutaneous melanoma. Study-level results: There were, on average, more expanded clones in CD8+ T cells than in CD4+.

Notes on this clone: What it recognizes is unknown.

TCRdb's copy holds only in-frame clones and misses some; the assay was immunoSEQ multiplex PCR. This sample has 20,000 to 25,000 clones, with around 85% found just once. The receptor was isolated from an adult with an advanced solid tumor such as melanoma, head and neck, liver or kidney cancer. The input for sequencing was CD4+ or CD8+ T cells sorted from blood, taken in a trial of the OX40 agonist ivuxolimab.

This CDR3 is CASSLGSGGQGTEAFF. DNA of the CDR3: TGTGCCAGCAGCTTGGGGTCAGGGGGCCAGGGCACTGAAGCTTTCTTT. The rearrangement joins TRBV5-4 to TRBJ1-1, with TRBD1 matching 8 bases. From germline, CDR1 is SGHNT and CDR2 YYREEE (reference sequence). The ends lost 0 bases at V and 4 bases at J; junction bases unmatched: 8. The CDR3 totals 16 residues.